This T cell receptor (beta chain) originates from a study of blood T cell repertoires in COVID-19. Measured with immunoSEQ multiplex PCR; TCRdb has only the in-frame clones, and not every one. The data hold approximately 270,000 clones, with 70% to 90% observed a single time. This clonotype was obtained from a woman aged 45-65 years who had recovered from COVID-19. Sequences were obtained from PBMCs or T cells enriched from blood (not recorded which).

The CDR3 bases are TGTGCCAGCAGCTCGCGACTAGCAGGCTCCTACAATGAGCAGTTCTTC. Amino acids: CASSSRLAGSYNEQFF. The gene calls are TRBV11-2 and TRBJ2-1; TRBD2 agrees at 7 bases. CDR3 length: 16 amino acids. With 4 bases clipped from V and 0 bases from J, the junction kept 6 bases outside the gene matches. Germline-derived CDR1 and CDR2 are SGHAT and FQNNGV. Based on the CDR3 plus reference TRBV11-2 and TRBJ2-1, the full variable domain is EAGVAQSPRYKIIEKRQSVAFWCNPISGHATLYWYQQILGQGPKLLIQFQNNGVVDDSQLPKDRFSAERLKGVDSTLKIQPAKLEDSAVYLCASSSRLAGSYNEQFFGPGTRLTVL.